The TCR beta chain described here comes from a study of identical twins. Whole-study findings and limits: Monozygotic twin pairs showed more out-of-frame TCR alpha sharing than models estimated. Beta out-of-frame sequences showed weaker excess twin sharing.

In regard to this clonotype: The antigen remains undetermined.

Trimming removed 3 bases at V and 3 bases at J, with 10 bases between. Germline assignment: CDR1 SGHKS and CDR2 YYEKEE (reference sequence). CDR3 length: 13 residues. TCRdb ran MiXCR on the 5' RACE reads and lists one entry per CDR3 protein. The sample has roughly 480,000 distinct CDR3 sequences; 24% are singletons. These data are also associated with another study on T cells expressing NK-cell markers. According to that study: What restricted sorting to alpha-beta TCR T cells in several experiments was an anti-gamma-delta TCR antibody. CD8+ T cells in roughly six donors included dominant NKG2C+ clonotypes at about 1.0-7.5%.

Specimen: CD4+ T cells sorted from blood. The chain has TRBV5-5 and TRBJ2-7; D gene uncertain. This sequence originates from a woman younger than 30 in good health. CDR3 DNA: TGTGCCAGCAGCTCCTACACCGACTACGAGCAGTACTTC. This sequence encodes CASSSYTDYEQYF.